The 26 T cell receptor beta chains reported below all come from one sample, sequenced in a study of long-term antiretroviral therapy in people with HIV. Survey level was the resolution at which the v3.0 immunoSEQ assay ran. Some clones are missing from TCRdb's copy, which holds only in-frame ones; the method was immunoSEQ multiplex PCR. The table lists around 15,000 clones, around 84% of them singletons. Material: unsorted PBMCs, obtained 0.1 years after starting antiretroviral therapy. The receptors were gathered from a man aged 18 to 29 with HIV.

The chain has TRBV7-2 and TRBJ2-1; D is possibly TRBD1 or TRBD2 (6 bases each). Trimming shortened V by 1 base and J by 8 bases, and 15 bases separated the two germline ends. The CDR3 consists of 15 residues. Germline CDR1 is SGHTA and CDR2 is FQGNSA. In DNA form, the CDR3 reads TGTGCCAGCAGCTTAGAAGGTCGGAGGGGGGATGAGCAGTTCTTC. This codes for CASSLEGRRGDEQFF.

The V call is TRBV4-3, the J call TRBJ2-1, with 9 bases identical to TRBD1. Trimming removed 0 bases from V and 8 bases from J; junction bases left unmatched: 11. CDR3 size: 17 residues. Germline assignment: CDR1 LGHNA and CDR2 YSLEER. This CDR3 reads CASSQDPVWTGVDEQFF. CDR3 nucleotides: TGCGCCAGCAGCCAAGATCCCGTGTGGACAGGGGTCGATGAGCAGTTCTTC.

This rearrangement joins TRBV11-2 to TRBJ2-1; TRBD2 agrees at 7 bases. Per the germline V gene, CDR1 is SGHAT and CDR2 is FQNNGV. Unmatched junction bases numbered 8, after V lost 4 bases and J lost 2 bases. The CDR3 contains 16 residues. The CDR3 spells CASSSEAGVTYNEQFF. The DNA of the CDR3 is TGTGCCAGCAGCTCCGAGGCGGGAGTTACCTACAATGAGCAGTTCTTC. Looking up the rest from reference TRBV11-2 and TRBJ2-1 gives the full variable domain: EAGVAQSPRYKIIEKRQSVAFWCNPISGHATLYWYQQILGQGPKLLIQFQNNGVVDDSQLPKDRFSAERLKGVDSTLKIQPAKLEDSAVYLCASSSEAGVTYNEQFFGPGTRLTVL.

The J gene is TRBJ1-2, the V gene TRBV7-9, with no clear D. The germline gives CDR1 SEHNR, CDR2 FQNEAQ (reference sequence). V dropped 5 bases and J dropped 5 bases, with 15 bases sitting between them. This CDR3 contains 14 residues. The CDR3 region is CASSDTWLEYGYTF. The CDR3 bases are TGTGCCAGCAGCGACACTTGGCTGGAGTATGGCTACACCTTC.

The V call is TRBV12-5, the J call TRBJ1-1; tentatively, D is TRBD1 (5 bases). The V and J ends lost 6 bases and 7 bases respectively, with 12 bases between them. Germline lookup yields CDR1 LGHNT and CDR2 FRNRAP. The CDR3 spans 12 residues. CDR3 DNA sequence: TGTGCTAGTGGACCGGACATTTTTGAAGCTTTCTTT. Translation gives CASGPDIFEAFF.

The chain is built from TRBV7-3 and TRBJ2-2; D not certain. The length of the CDR3 is 17 residues. Germline CDR1 reads SGHTA; CDR2 reads FQGTGA. Trimming cost V 1 base and J 6 bases, with 18 bases left between them. The CDR3 nucleotides read TGTGCCAGCAGCTTAAGTTTAGACAATCCCTCCGCCGGGGAGCTGTTTTTT. Protein: CASSLSLDNPSAGELFF.

V and J are TRBV27 and TRBJ2-7; perhaps TRBD2 as D (5 bases). Germline CDR1 MNHEY, CDR2 SMNVEV (reference sequence). V was clipped by 5 bases and J by 4 bases, with 18 bases between them. The CDR3 totals 15 residues. For the CDR3, the DNA is TGTGCCAGCAGTACGCCTACTAGGAGCCCTTACGAGCAGTACTTC. Amino acid sequence: CASSTPTRSPYEQYF.

The chain joins TRBV15 to TRBJ1-1; D remains ambiguous. Per germline, CDR1 LNHNV and CDR2 YYDKDF (reference sequence). The CDR3 has 16 amino acids. The V end was cut by 3 bases, the J end by 3 bases, with 17 bases between. In DNA, the CDR3 is TGTGCCACCAGCAGGACCCCCCGAAAATGGGACACTGAAGCTTTCTTT. Protein product: CATSRTPRKWDTEAFF.

V gene TRBV6-5 combines with J gene TRBJ1-1; D gene unclear. Trimming cost V 6 bases and J 0 bases, with 8 bases left between them. The CDR3 has 13 amino acids. Germline V CDR1 and CDR2: MNHEY, SVGAGI. The CDR3 region has the DNA TGTGCCAGCAGCCAAGGGTTGAACACTGAAGCTTTCTTT. Protein sequence: CASSQGLNTEAFF.

The chain carries TRBV7-6 and TRBJ2-7, with a tentative D call TRBD1 (5 bases). V was shortened by 5 bases and J by 4 bases, with 12 bases between the two germline ends. Germline V gene lookup returns CDR1 SGHVS and CDR2 FNYEAQ. The length of the CDR3 is 13 residues. CDR3 nucleotides: TGTGCCAGCAGCCCTTTGCAGGGTTACGAGCAGTACTTC. Its protein is CASSPLQGYEQYF.

The V and J genes are TRBV19 and TRBJ2-2; 7 bases fit TRBD1. Trimming at V came to 6 bases and at J to 1 base, leaving 2 bases not matched to a gene. Germline values: CDR1 LNHDA, CDR2 SQIVND (reference sequence). CDR3 size: 14 residues. As DNA, the CDR3 is TGTGCCAGTAGCCGGACAGGGAACACCGGGGAGCTGTTTTTT. Translating it yields CASSRTGNTGELFF. The entire variable domain, with the rest obtained from reference TRBV19 and TRBJ2-2, is as follows: DGGITQSPKYLFRKEGQNVTLSCEQNLNHDAMYWYRQDPGQGLRLIYYSQIVNDFQKGDIAEGYSVSREKKESFPLTVTSAQKNPTAFYLCASSRTGNTGELFFGEGSRLTVL.

J is TRBJ2-7 and V is TRBV7-8; 9 bases align to TRBD2. Germline CDR1 and CDR2: SGHVS and FQNEAQ. This CDR3 has 14 residues. Trimming at V came to 10 bases and at J to 7 bases, leaving 14 bases not matched to a gene. DNA of the CDR3: TGTGCCACCCTCATAGCGGCGGGAGGGGCTGAGCAGTACTTC. Translating gives CATLIAAGGAEQYF.

This rearrangement joins TRBV5-4 to TRBJ2-3; 7 bases line up with TRBD2. J lost 4 bases, V lost 1 base, and 3 bases had no gene match. CDR1 and CDR2 from the germline V gene are SGHNT and YYREEE (reference sequence). The CDR3 is 14 amino acids. The CDR3 nucleotides are TGTGCCAGCAGCTTGCTCGCGGGGGCAGATACGCAGTATTTT. The encoded protein is CASSLLAGADTQYF.

The V gene is TRBV7-3, the J gene TRBJ2-6; D gene ambiguous. The V gene's germline CDR1 is SGHTA and CDR2 FQGTGA. The V gene lost 6 bases and the J gene lost 2 bases, with 14 bases spanning the gap. The CDR3 length is 16 residues. CDR3 nucleotides: TGTGCCAGCAGTACGGACGGAGTGGCTGGGGCCAACGTCCTGACTTTC. It translates to CASSTDGVAGANVLTF.

This clone was seen a handful of times. V usage is TRBV10-1 and J usage is TRBJ2-7, with 7 bases fitting TRBD1. Trimming took 7 bases from V and 2 from J; bases not matched to a gene: 8. Germline V CDR1 and CDR2: WNHNN, SYGVQD (reference sequence). The CDR3 is 14 amino acids. The CDR3 spells CASIRAQGTYEQYF. CDR3 in DNA: TGCGCCAGCATCAGGGCACAGGGGACCTACGAGCAGTACTTC.

The CDR3 region is CASSLAGGDQPQHF. CDR3 sequence (DNA): TGTGCCAGCAGTTTGGCTGGAGGCGATCAGCCCCAGCATTTT. The chain combines TRBV6-5 with TRBJ1-5; no clear D gene. The CDR3 has 14 residues. Germline V gene lookup returns CDR1 MNHEY and CDR2 SVGAGI. V was clipped by 4 bases and J by 5 bases, with 12 bases between them.

V gene TRBV27 combines with J gene TRBJ2-7; unclear D gene. CDR3 length: 13 residues. Germline loops: CDR1 MNHEY, CDR2 SMNVEV (reference sequence). V lost 4 bases and J lost 2, with 9 bases in between. CDR3 in amino acids: CASSSLGTYEQYF. CDR3 nucleotides: TGTGCCAGCAGTTCCCTAGGGACCTACGAGCAGTACTTC.

The genes are TRBV7-8 and TRBJ1-5; possibly TRBD1 for D (6 bases). There are 16 residues in the CDR3. V was pared by 5 bases and J by 6 bases, with 20 bases between. Germline V gene lookup returns CDR1 SGHVS and CDR2 FQNEAQ. CDR3 in amino acids: CASSAGTGYGSQPQHF. CDR3 in DNA: TGTGCCAGCAGCGCGGGTACAGGGTATGGGAGTCAGCCCCAGCATTTT.

The V call is TRBV13, the J call TRBJ2-1, with D unresolved. V was clipped by 1 base and J by 12 bases, with 10 bases between them. This CDR3 is 12 amino acids long. Per germline, CDR1 PRHDT and CDR2 FYEKMQ (reference sequence). The CDR3 DNA is TGTGCCAGCAGCTTAGCGGGCCCCGTGCAGTTCTTC. Amino acid sequence: CASSLAGPVQFF. Supplemented by reference TRBV13 and TRBJ2-1, the full variable domain reads AAGVIQSPRHLIKEKRETATLKCYPIPRHDTVYWYQQGPGQDPQFLISFYEKMQSDKGSIPDRFSAQQFSDYHSELNMSSLELGDSALYFCASSLAGPVQFFGPGTRLTVL.

Only a few counts were recorded for this clone. The rearrangement uses TRBV2 and TRBJ2-7; tentatively, D is TRBD1 (5 bases). CDR3 length: 13 residues. Germline CDR1 SNHLY, CDR2 FYNNEI. The V end was cut by 2 bases, the J end by 2 bases, with 7 bases between. CDR3 in DNA: TGTGCCAGCAGTGAAACAGGTCCCTACGAGCAGTACTTC. Translated: CASSETGPYEQYF.

This chain uses TRBV19 with TRBJ2-2; D is tentatively TRBD1 or TRBD2 (6 bases each). The V gene's germline CDR1 is LNHDA and CDR2 SQIVND (reference sequence). V dropped 3 bases and J dropped 2 bases, with 10 bases sitting between them. CDR3 length equals 15 residues. The CDR3 loop reads CASSIWGANTGELFF. The CDR3 coding sequence is TGTGCCAGTAGTATCTGGGGGGCCAACACCGGGGAGCTGTTTTTT. Combining the CDR3 with reference TRBV19 and TRBJ2-2 gives the whole variable domain DGGITQSPKYLFRKEGQNVTLSCEQNLNHDAMYWYRQDPGQGLRLIYYSQIVNDFQKGDIAEGYSVSREKKESFPLTVTSAQKNPTAFYLCASSIWGANTGELFFGEGSRLTVL.

V is TRBV6-1 and J is TRBJ2-7; D gene uncertain. Trimming pared 1 base from V and 3 bases from J, leaving 13 bases between. This CDR3 contains 15 residues. From germline, CDR1 is MNHNS and CDR2 SASEGT. The DNA of the CDR3 is TGTGCCAGCAGTGAAGACCCGGCCCGCAACTACGAGCAGTACTTC. Its protein is CASSEDPARNYEQYF.

This rearrangement joins TRBV4-3 to TRBJ2-1; D ambiguous. Trimming took 0 bases from V and 6 from J, leaving 18 bases between them. Germline-derived CDR1 and CDR2 are LGHNA and YSLEER. This CDR3 comprises 17 residues. Here the CDR3 reads CASSQDRKLGSGNEQFF. Written as DNA, the CDR3 is TGCGCCAGCAGCCAAGATAGAAAGCTTGGTAGTGGCAATGAGCAGTTCTTC.

V usage is TRBV9 and J usage is TRBJ2-3; 7 bases match TRBD1. Trimming removed 3 bases from V and 4 bases from J; junction bases left unmatched: 14. The germline V gene encodes CDR1 SGDLS and CDR2 YYNGEE. The CDR3 is 17 residues long. The CDR3 protein is CASSAGQVGPHADTQYF. The CDR3 DNA is TGTGCCAGCAGCGCCGGACAGGTTGGTCCACACGCAGATACGCAGTATTTT.

This clone was detected once. One end of the junction does not line up with germline, which may come from a read error. The chain joins TRBV19 to TRBJ1-2; no clear D. CDR3 length: 13 amino acids. The germline gives CDR1 LNHDA, CDR2 SQIVND (reference sequence). In DNA, the CDR3 is TGTGCCAGTAGTGTAGATTCAGGAGATGGCTACACCTTC. This encodes CASSVDSGDGYTF.

In this sample, this clone turned up a few times. The chain recombines TRBV7-9 with TRBJ2-7, with no clear D. This CDR3 spans 13 amino acids. Germline V CDR1 and CDR2: SEHNR, FQNEAQ (reference sequence). Trimming took 1 base from V and 4 from J, leaving 8 bases between them. CDR3 residues: CASSLGGDYEQYF. CDR3 bases: TGTGCCAGCAGCTTAGGAGGAGATTACGAGCAGTACTTC.